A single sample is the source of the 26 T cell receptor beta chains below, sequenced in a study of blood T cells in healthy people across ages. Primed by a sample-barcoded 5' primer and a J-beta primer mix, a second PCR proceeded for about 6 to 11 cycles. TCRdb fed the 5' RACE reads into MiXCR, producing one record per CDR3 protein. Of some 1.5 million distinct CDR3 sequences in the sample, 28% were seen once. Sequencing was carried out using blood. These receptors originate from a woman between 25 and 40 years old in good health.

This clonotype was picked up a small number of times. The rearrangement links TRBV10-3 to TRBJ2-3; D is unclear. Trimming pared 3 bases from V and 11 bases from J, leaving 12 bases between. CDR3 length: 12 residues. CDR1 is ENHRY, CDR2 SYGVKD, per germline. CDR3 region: CAISDKLQRQYF. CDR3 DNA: TGTGCCATCAGTGATAAGCTTCAAAGGCAGTATTTT.

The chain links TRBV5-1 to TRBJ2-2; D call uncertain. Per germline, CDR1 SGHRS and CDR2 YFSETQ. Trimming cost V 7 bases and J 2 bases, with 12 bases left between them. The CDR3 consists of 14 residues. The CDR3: CASRASVNTGELFF. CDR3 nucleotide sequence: TGCGCCAGCCGGGCCTCAGTAAACACCGGGGAGCTGTTTTTT. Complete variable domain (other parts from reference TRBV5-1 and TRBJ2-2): KAGVTQTPRYLIKTRGQQVTLSCSPISGHRSVSWYQQTPGQGLQFLFEYFSETQRNKGNFPGRFSGRQFSNSRSEMNVSTLELGDSALYLCASRASVNTGELFFGEGSRLTVL.

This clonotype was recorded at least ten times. The CDR3 is CASSEEAGGSYEQYF. CDR3 coding DNA: TGTGCCAGCAGTGAGGAAGCGGGGGGGTCCTACGAGCAGTACTTC. The rearrangement joins TRBV6-1 to TRBJ2-7, with TRBD2 matching over 10 bases. The V gene's germline CDR1 is MNHNS and CDR2 SASEGT. J was trimmed by 1 base and V by 3 bases; bases with no gene match: 3. This CDR3 region has 15 residues.

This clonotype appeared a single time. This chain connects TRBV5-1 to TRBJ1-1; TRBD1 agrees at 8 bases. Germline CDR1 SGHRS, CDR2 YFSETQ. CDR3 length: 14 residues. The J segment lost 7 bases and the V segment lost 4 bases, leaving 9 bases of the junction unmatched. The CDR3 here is CASSPEGTGYEAFF. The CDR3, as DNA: TGCGCCAGCAGCCCGGAAGGGACAGGCTATGAAGCTTTCTTT.

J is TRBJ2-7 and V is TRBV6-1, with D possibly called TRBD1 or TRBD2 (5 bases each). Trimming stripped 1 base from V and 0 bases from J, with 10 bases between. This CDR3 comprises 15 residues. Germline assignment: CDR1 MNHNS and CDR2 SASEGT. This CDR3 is CASSEGDGTSYEQYF. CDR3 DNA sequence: TGTGCCAGCAGTGAAGGGGACGGGACCTCCTACGAGCAGTACTTC.

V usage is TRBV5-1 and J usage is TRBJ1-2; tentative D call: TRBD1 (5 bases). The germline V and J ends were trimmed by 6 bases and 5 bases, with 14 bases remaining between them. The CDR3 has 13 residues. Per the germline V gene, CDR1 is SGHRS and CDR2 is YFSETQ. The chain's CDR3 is CASTSGRDYGYTF. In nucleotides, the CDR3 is TGCGCCAGCACTTCAGGGCGGGATTATGGCTACACCTTC. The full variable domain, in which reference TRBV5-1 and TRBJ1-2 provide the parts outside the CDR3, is KAGVTQTPRYLIKTRGQQVTLSCSPISGHRSVSWYQQTPGQGLQFLFEYFSETQRNKGNFPGRFSGRQFSNSRSEMNVSTLELGDSALYLCASTSGRDYGYTFGSGTRLTVV.

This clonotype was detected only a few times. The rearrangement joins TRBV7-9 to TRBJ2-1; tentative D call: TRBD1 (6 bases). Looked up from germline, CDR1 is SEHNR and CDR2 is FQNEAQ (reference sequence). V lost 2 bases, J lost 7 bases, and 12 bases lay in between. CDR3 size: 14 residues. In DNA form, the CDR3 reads TGTGCCAGCAGCTTAAGTGGGGGCATGAATGAGCAGTTCTTC. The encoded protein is CASSLSGGMNEQFF. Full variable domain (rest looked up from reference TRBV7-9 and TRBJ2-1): DTGVSQNPRHKITKRGQNVTFRCDPISEHNRLYWYRQTLGQGPEFLTYFQNEAQLEKSRLLSDRFSAERPKGSFSTLEIQRTEQGDSAMYLCASSLSGGMNEQFFGPGTRLTVL.

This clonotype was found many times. Here the CDR3 DNA reads TGTGCCAGCAGCCCCGTATTCGCAGATACGCAGTATTTT. It translates to CASSPVFADTQYF. V gene TRBV7-8 combines with J gene TRBJ2-3; D not certain. The CDR3 is 13 residues long. From germline, CDR1 is SGHVS and CDR2 FQNEAQ. V shed 5 bases and J shed 4 bases, with 10 bases lying between them.

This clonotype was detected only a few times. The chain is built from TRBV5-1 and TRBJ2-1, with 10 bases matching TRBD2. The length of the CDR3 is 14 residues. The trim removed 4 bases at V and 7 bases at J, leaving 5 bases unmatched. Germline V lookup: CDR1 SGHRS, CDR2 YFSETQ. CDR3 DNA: TGCGCCAGCAGCGACATTAGCGGGGGGAATGAGCAGTTCTTC. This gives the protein CASSDISGGNEQFF. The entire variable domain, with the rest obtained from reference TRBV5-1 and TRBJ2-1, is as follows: KAGVTQTPRYLIKTRGQQVTLSCSPISGHRSVSWYQQTPGQGLQFLFEYFSETQRNKGNFPGRFSGRQFSNSRSEMNVSTLELGDSALYLCASSDISGGNEQFFGPGTRLTVL.

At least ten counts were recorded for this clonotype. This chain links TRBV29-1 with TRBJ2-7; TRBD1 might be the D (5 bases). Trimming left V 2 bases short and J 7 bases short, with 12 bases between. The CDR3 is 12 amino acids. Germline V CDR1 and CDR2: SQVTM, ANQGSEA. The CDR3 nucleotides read TGCAGCGTTGAAACTACAGGAAGGGAGCAGTACTTC. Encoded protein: CSVETTGREQYF.

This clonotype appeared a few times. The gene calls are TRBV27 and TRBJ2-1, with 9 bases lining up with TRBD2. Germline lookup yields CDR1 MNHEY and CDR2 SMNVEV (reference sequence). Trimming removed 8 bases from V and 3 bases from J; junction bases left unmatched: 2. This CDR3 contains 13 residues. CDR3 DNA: TGTGCCAGCGCAGCGGGAGGCTACAATGAGCAGTTCTTC. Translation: CASAAGGYNEQFF.

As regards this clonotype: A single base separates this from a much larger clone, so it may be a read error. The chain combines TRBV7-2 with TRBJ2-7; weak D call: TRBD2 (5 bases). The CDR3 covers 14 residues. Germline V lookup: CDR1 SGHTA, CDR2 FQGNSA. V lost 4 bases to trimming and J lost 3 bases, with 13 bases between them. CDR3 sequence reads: CASSWERRLYEQYF. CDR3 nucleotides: TGTGCCAGCAGCTGGGAGAGGCGGCTCTACGAGCAGTACTTC.

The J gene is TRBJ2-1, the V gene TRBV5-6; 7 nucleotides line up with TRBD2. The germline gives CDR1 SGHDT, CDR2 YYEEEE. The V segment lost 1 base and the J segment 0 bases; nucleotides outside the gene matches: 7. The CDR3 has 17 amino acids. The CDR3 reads CASSLSASGHSYNEQFF. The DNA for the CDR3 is TGTGCCAGCAGCTTGTCGGCTAGCGGCCACTCCTACAATGAGCAGTTCTTC.

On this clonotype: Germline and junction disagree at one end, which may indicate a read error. DNA for the CDR3: TGTACCAGCAGTGTTGTCCAGACCACCTACGAGCAGTACTTC. Its translation is CTSSVVQTTYEQYF. This rearrangement joins TRBV2 to TRBJ2-7; D is unresolved. Per the germline V gene, CDR1 is SNHLY and CDR2 is FYNNEI. The CDR3 runs to 14 residues.

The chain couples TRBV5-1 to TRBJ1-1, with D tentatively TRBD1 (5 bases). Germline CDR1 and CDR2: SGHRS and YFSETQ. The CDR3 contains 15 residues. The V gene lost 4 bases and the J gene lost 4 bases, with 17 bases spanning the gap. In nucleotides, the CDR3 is TGCGCCAGCAGCCGGACAAGGGAGGTAGGCACTGAAGCTTTCTTT. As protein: CASSRTREVGTEAFF.

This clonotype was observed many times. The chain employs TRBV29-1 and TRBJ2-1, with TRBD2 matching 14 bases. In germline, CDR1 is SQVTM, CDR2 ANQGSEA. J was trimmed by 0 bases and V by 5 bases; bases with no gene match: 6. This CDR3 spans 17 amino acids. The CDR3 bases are TGCAGCGTTAGACTAGCGGGAGGGCTTAGCTCCTACAATGAGCAGTTCTTC. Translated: CSVRLAGGLSSYNEQFF.

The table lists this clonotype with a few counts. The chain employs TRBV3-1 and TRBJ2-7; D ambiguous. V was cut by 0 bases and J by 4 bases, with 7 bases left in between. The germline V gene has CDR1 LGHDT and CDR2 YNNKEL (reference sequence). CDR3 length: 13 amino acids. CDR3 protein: CASSQEEFYEQYF. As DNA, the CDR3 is TGTGCCAGCAGCCAAGAGGAGTTTTACGAGCAGTACTTC.

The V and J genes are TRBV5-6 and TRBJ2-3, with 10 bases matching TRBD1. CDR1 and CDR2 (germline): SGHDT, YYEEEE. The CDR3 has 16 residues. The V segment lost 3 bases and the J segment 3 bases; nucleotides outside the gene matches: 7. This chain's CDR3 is CASSSPGQGRTDTQYF. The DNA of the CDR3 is TGTGCCAGCAGCTCTCCGGGACAGGGGCGGACAGATACGCAGTATTTT.

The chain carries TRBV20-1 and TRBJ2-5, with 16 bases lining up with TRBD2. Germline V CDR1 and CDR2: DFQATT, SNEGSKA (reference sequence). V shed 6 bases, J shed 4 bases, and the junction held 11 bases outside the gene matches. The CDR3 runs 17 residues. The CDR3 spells CSARPGLAGGPRETQYF. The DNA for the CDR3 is TGCAGTGCGAGGCCGGGACTAGCGGGAGGGCCGCGAGAGACCCAGTACTTC.

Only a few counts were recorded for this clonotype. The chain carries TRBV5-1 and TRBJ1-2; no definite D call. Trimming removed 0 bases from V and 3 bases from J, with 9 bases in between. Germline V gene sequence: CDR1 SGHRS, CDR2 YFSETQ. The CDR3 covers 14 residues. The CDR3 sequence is CASSLDGRHYGYTF. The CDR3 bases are TGCGCCAGCAGCTTGGATGGCAGACACTATGGCTACACCTTC.

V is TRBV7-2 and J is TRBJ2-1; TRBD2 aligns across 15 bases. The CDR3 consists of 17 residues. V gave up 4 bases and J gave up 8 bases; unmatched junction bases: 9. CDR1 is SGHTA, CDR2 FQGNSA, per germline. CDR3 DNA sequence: TGTGCCAGCAGCTCTCGGCCAGGACTAGCGGGGGGGCATGAGCAGTTCTTC. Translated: CASSSRPGLAGGHEQFF.

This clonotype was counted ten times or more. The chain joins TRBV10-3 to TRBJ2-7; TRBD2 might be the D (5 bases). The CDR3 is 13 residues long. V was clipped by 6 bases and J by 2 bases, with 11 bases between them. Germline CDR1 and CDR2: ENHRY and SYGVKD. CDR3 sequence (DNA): TGTGCCATCAGCTATTCCGGGGCCTACGAGCAGTACTTC. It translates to CAISYSGAYEQYF.

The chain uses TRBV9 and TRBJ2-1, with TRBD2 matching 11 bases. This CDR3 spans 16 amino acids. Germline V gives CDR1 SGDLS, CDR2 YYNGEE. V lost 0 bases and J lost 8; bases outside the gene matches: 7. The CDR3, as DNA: TGTGCCAGCAGCGTAGCCCATAGCGGGGGGGCATATGAGCAGTTCTTC. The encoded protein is CASSVAHSGGAYEQFF.

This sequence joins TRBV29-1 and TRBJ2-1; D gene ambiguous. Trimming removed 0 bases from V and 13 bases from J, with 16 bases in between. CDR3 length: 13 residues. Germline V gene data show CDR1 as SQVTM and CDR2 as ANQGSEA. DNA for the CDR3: TGCAGCGTTGAAGATCTGCGCCGGCGGACCCAGTTCTTC. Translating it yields CSVEDLRRRTQFF.

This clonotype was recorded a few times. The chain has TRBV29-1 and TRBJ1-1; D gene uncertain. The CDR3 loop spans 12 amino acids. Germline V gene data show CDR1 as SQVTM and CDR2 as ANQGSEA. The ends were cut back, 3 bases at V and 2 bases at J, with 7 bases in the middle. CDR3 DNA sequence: TGCAGCGTTGATGCAGCCAACACTGAAGCTTTCTTT. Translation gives CSVDAANTEAFF.

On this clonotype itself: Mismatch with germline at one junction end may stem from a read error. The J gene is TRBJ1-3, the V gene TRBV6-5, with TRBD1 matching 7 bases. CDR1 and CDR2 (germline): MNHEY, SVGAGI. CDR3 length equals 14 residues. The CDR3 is CASSYGTVGNIIYF. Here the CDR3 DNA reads TGTGCCAGCAGTTACGGGACAGTTGGAAACATCATATATTTT.